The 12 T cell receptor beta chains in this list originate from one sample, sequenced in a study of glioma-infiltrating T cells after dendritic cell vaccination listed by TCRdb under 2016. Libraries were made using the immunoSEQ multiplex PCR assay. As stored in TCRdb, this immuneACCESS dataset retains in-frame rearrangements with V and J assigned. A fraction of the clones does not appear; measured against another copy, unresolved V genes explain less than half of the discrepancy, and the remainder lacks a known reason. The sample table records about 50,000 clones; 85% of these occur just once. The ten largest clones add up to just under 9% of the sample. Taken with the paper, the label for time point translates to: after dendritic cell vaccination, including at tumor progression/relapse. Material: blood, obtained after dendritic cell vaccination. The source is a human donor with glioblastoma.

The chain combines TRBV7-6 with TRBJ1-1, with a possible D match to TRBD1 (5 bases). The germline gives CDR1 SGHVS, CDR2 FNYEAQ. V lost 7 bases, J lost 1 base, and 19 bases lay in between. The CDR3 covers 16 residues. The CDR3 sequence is CASTVGAQPKNTEAFF. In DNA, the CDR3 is TGTGCCAGCACCGTAGGGGCACAGCCCAAGAACACTGAAGCTTTCTTT.

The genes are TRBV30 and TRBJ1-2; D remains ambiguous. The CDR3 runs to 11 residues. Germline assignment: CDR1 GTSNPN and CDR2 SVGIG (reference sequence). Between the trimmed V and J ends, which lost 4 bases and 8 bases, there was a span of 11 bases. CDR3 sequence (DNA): TGTGCCTGGATGACGGGTTGGGGCTACACCTTC. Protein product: CAWMTGWGYTF.

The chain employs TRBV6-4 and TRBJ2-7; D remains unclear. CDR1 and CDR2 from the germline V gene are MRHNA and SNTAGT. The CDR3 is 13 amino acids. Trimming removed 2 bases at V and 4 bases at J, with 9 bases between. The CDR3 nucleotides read TGTGCCAGCAGTGACGGTCCAGTATACGAGCAGTACTTC. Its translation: CASSDGPVYEQYF.

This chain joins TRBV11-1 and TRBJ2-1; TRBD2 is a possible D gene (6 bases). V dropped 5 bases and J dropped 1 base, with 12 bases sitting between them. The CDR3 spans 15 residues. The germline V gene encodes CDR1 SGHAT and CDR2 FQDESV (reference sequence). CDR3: CASSRLVSSYNEQFF. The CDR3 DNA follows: TGTGCCAGCAGCCGACTAGTTAGTTCCTACAATGAGCAGTTCTTC. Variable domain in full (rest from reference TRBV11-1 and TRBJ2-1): EAEVAQSPRYKITEKSQAVAFWCDPISGHATLYWYRQILGQGPELLVQFQDESVVDDSQLPKDRFSAERLKGVDSTLKIQPAELGDSAMYLCASSRLVSSYNEQFFGPGTRLTVL.

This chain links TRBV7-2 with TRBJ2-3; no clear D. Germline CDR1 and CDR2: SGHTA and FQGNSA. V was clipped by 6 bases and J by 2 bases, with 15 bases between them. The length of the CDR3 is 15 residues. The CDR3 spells CASSSTRQHTDTQYF. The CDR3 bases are TGTGCCAGCAGTTCGACTCGGCAACACACAGATACGCAGTATTTT.

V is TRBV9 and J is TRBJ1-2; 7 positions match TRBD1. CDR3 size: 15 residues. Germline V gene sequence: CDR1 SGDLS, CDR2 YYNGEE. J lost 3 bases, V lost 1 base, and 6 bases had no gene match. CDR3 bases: TGTGCCAGCAGCGTATCCGGGACAGTTCACTATGGCTACACCTTC. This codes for CASSVSGTVHYGYTF.

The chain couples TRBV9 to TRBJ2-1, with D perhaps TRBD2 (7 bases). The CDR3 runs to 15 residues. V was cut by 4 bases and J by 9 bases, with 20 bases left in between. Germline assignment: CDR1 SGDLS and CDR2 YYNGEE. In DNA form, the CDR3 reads TGTGCCAGCAGCCTGGGGGGGCCCTGGAAGAGTGAGCAGTTCTTC. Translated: CASSLGGPWKSEQFF.

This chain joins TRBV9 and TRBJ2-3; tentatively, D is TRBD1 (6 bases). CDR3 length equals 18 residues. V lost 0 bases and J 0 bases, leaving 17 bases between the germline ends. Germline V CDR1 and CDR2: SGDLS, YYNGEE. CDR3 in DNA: TGTGCCAGCAGCGTAGGGCAGGGGCGAATCCCTAGCACAGATACGCAGTATTTT. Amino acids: CASSVGQGRIPSTDTQYF.

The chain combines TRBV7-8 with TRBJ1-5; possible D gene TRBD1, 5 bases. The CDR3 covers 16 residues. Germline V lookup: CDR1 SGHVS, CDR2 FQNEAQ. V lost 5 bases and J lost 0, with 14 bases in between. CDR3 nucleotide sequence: TGTGCCAGCAGCACAGGTACGATGTATAGCAATCAGCCCCAGCATTTT. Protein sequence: CASSTGTMYSNQPQHF.

The DNA of the CDR3 is TGTGCCTGGAGTCAACGCAGCGAGCAGTACTTC. This codes for CAWSQRSEQYF. The chain has TRBV30 and TRBJ2-7; D not certain. CDR1 is GTSNPN and CDR2 is SVGIG in the germline V gene (reference sequence). The CDR3 totals 11 residues. The V gene lost 2 bases and the J gene lost 6 bases, with 8 bases spanning the gap.

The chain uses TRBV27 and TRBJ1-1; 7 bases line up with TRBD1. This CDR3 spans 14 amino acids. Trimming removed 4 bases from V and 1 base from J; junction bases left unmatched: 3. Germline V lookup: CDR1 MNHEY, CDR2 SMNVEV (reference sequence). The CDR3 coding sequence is TGTGCCAGCAGTTCGAACAGGGGGAACACTGAAGCTTTCTTT. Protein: CASSSNRGNTEAFF.

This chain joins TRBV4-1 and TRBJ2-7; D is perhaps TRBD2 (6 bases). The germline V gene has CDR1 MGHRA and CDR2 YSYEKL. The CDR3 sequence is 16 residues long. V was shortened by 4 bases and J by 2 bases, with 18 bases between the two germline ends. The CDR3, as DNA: TGCGCCAGCAGCCGAAGCGGGCAGAGACTTACCTACGAGCAGTACTTC. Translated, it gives CASSRSGQRLTYEQYF.